This T cell receptor (beta chain) was sequenced during a study of hypomethylating agent response in myelodysplastic syndrome. Whole-study results and caveats: Whether shared GLIPH2 clusters recognize novel MDS antigens was not confirmed.

No T-cell subset sorting was done; bone marrow was analyzed in bulk. The protocol was immunoSEQ multiplex PCR, while the TCRdb copy is restricted to in-frame clones and leaves out a portion. The data show roughly 4,600 clones, about four fifths seen once. Germline CDR1 and CDR2: SGHTA and FQGNSA. V was cut by 1 base and J by 5 bases, with 14 bases left in between. The CDR3 contains 15 residues. For this clone: The antigen remains unidentified.

The chain has TRBV7-2 and TRBJ2-5, with D unresolved. The sample here was bone marrow, taken before or after starting hypomethylating agent treatment for myelodysplastic syndrome (not recorded which). This sequence was found in a human donor with myelodysplastic syndrome. CDR3 residues: CASSLGGDPRETQYF. The CDR3 nucleotides read TGTGCCAGCAGCTTAGGCGGCGACCCCCGGGAGACCCAGTACTTC.